This TCR beta chain is from a study of shared clonotypes between healthy human individuals. Deep was the level used in running the assay. Under the authors' procedure: Quality scores were absent from the junction-only immunoSEQ sequences, so filtering differed. The assay was immunoSEQ multiplex PCR, and TCRdb's table has in-frame clones only and misses some. V and J calls and clone size follow that table, whereas D and trimming were derived from the DNA. The sample lists 2,500,000 or so clones, 85% to 95% occurring once. Whole-study results and caveats: In a few donors, around 4.5% of naive CD4 clonotypes appeared in common. Sorted-subset sequencing, rarefaction showed, was incomplete despite large depth.

This CDR3 contains 16 residues. Germline V gene data show CDR1 as SGHRS and CDR2 as YFSETQ. The V gene end was trimmed by 0 bases and the J gene end by 2 bases; junction bases not matched to a gene: 8. To note about this clone: Its target is unknown.

This sequence joins TRBV5-1 and TRBJ2-7; 7 nucleotides align to TRBD2. The sample comprised naive CD4+ T cells sorted from blood. Subset given: CD45RA+ positively selected. The source of this sequence is a man between 18 and 35 years old in good health. The CDR3 DNA follows: TGCGCCAGCAGCTTGGAGGCGGGAGTTGGGACCTACGAGCAGTACTTC. Its translation: CASSLEAGVGTYEQYF.